This TCR beta chain was sequenced for a study of Ad26.COV2.S vaccination and SARS-CoV-2 variants. This clone was observed a few times. The same CDR3 arises from other DNA sequences in this sample as well. TCRdb's copy holds only in-frame clones and misses some; the assay was immunoSEQ multiplex PCR. Of roughly 460,000 clones listed, around 89% are singletons. V lost 4 bases, J lost 4 bases, and 1 base stayed unmatched. The CDR3 covers 13 residues. Per germline, CDR1 MDHEN and CDR2 SYDVKM. The treatment here: roughly 18 received Ad26.COV2.S at low or high dose, single or two shots; roughly five received placebo; per-sample allocation not given. Sampling was performed 63 days after the first vaccine or placebo injection.

The sample in question was peripheral blood, obtained in a trial of Ad26.COV2.S vaccine versus placebo. The J gene is TRBJ2-7, the V gene TRBV28, with 10 bases aligning to TRBD1. This TCR was recovered from a person aged 18 to 59 who received the Ad26.COV2.S COVID-19 vaccine or a placebo. Written as DNA, the CDR3 is TGTGCCAGCAGTTCGGGACAGGGGTACGAGCAGTACTTC. The encoded protein is CASSSGQGYEQYF.